This T cell receptor (beta chain) was observed in a study of T cell responses to AZD1222 COVID-19 vaccine (dated by TCRdb to 2020 to 2022). For the wider study: A total of 230 or so trial participants underwent TCR sequencing, of whom 200 to 220 received two doses of AZD1222 and about 25 received two doses of the MenACWY control vaccine. Enrollment into the trials was organized by age into subgroups of 18-55, 56-69 and 70-plus years, and those subgroups contained 148, 28 and 57 TCR-sequenced participants, respectively.

Study-level results and caveats: Most participants were white British and females outnumbered males, and the authors suggested that clonal diversity may have been underestimated. Because no samples from the day 14 peak response were available, repertoires could be characterized only after the peak T cell response. Reportedly, close to half of the unique spike-specific TCRs recognized epitopes lying outside the regions that are mutated in the B.1.351 and B.1.1.7 variants. The 56-69-year group was small, and its depth increase did not reach significance, likely because of low power. Conclusions about previously exposed vaccinees are limited, since just five or six AZD1222 recipients were seropositive for SARS-CoV-2 at baseline. Spike-specific TCR breadth and depth rose significantly after two AZD1222 doses compared with day 0 and with MenACWY recipients. CD4 TCRs associated with the vaccine covered the entire spike protein, and the dominant responses were in regions 160-218 and 743-854.

About this clone: The antigen it binds to is not known. Per-base quality was not reported, and no clone a single base away is much larger than it.

CDR1 and CDR2, looked up from the germline V gene, are KGHDR and SFDVKD. Counted from cysteine to phenylalanine, this CDR3 has 11 amino acids. The read is trimmed to its CDR3 DNA, 33 bases read in frame from base 1. Trimming at the junction amounts to 6 bases on V and 6 bases on J, and the germline ends lie 8 bases apart. The CDR3 regions of human TCRbeta chains were subjected to immunosequencing. The authors' pipeline ran thus. TCRs in the repertoires were matched against a reference library of SARS-CoV-2-specific TCRs that had been generated with the MIRA antigen-specificity platform. Breadth was defined as the fraction of unique TCRs that were SARS-CoV-2-associated, and depth was defined as the fraction of total T cells that were SARS-CoV-2-associated. Using the MIRA data, every spike-specific TCR was mapped to the spike region that the TCR reacted to and assigned to either a CD4 or a CD8 class. Log10-transformed breadth and depth values were compared by one-way ANOVA with Sidak's multiple comparisons tests. TCRdb re-hosts the immuneACCESS table, in-frame sequences only. Its copies lack some clones; in the studies checked, an unresolved V gene accounts for under half of them, and the cause for the rest is not known. V and J calls and clone size are copied from that table; D and trimming were computed from the DNA. This sample is represented by around 150,000 clones; around 90% of them were singletons. In total, the top ten clones hold about 3.6% of the sample.

The sample's time point label is to be understood as: about 28 days (+/-7) after the second vaccine dose. AZD1222 recipients given second doses at about 4 weeks or at about 12 weeks were pooled, since spike-specific TCR depth and breadth were not found to differ between the two schedules. Samples from vaccinated people were obtained from the UK trials COV001 and COV002, which included a single-blind randomized controlled phase 2/3 trial of AZD1222 (ChAdOx1 nCoV-19) in healthy adults. Trial participant PBMC samples were collected at day 0 and day 28 after the second dose for TCRbeta chain sequencing.

The sequences come from peripheral blood, collected 28 days after the second AZD1222 dose. The sequence is built from TRBV24-1 and TRBJ2-7; the D gene is perhaps TRBD2, on 6 matching bases. The source of this sequence is an adult who received the AZD1222 COVID-19 vaccine. The encoded CDR3 is CATSMGGEQYF. The base sequence is TGTGCCACCAGTATGGGGGGCGAGCAGTACTTC.